This T cell receptor (beta chain) was captured in a study of beta chain features in type 1 diabetes. Study-level results: Shortening that was moderate but significant affected the TCRB CDR3s of Type 1 diabetes patients in all four CD4+ subsets. The influence of HLA type on TCRB rearrangement stayed undetermined.

Reverse transcription of all isolated RNA meant that expressed TCRB transcripts were sequenced. An average around 3.5 million reads came from naive, central memory and regulatory T cell samples. Assay: immunoSEQ multiplex PCR; the TCRdb copy retains only in-frame clones and omits some. The sample has 200,000 to 250,000 clones, 27% seen once. V was trimmed by 1 base and J by 4 bases, leaving 11 bases between them. CDR3 length: 14 amino acids. The germline V gene encodes CDR1 SEHNR and CDR2 FQNEAQ (reference sequence). Concerning this clone itself: The antigen is undetermined.

The sample taken for sequencing was central memory CD4+ T cells from blood. The sequence came from a man aged 30 to 39 in good health. This sequence joins TRBV7-9 and TRBJ2-7, with no clear D. CDR3 protein: CASSLGQHAYEQYF. In nucleotides, the CDR3 is TGTGCCAGCAGCTTAGGGCAGCATGCATACGAGCAGTACTTC.